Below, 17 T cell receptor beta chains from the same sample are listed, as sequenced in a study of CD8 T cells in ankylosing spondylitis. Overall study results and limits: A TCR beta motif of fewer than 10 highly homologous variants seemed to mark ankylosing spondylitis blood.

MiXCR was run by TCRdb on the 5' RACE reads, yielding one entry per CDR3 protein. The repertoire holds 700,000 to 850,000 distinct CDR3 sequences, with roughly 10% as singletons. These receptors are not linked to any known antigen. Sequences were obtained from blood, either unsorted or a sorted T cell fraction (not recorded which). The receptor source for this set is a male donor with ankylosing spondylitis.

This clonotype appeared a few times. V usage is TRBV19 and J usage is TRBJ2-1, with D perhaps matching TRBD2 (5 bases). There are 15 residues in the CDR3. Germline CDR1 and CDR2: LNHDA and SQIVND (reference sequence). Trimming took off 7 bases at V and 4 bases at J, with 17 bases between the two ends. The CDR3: CASTMKKSGYNEQFF. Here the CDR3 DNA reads TGTGCCAGTACGATGAAGAAAAGCGGATACAATGAGCAGTTCTTC. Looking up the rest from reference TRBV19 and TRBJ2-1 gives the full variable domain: DGGITQSPKYLFRKEGQNVTLSCEQNLNHDAMYWYRQDPGQGLRLIYYSQIVNDFQKGDIAEGYSVSREKKESFPLTVTSAQKNPTAFYLCASTMKKSGYNEQFFGPGTRLTVL.

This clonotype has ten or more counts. The CDR3 spells CSAEGLPGTDTQYF. Here the CDR3 DNA reads TGCAGCGCCGAGGGACTACCGGGCACAGATACGCAGTATTTT. The V gene is TRBV29-1, the J gene TRBJ2-3, with TRBD2 matching over 7 bases. With 7 bases clipped from V and 1 base from J, the junction kept 8 bases outside the gene matches. The CDR3 covers 14 residues. The V gene's germline CDR1 is SQVTM and CDR2 ANQGSEA.

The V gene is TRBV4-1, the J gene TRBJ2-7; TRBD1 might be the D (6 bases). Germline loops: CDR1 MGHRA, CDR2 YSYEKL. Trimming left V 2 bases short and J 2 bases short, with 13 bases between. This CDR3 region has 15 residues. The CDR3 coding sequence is TGCGCCAGCAGCCAAACAACAGGGTGGACCTACGAGCAGTACTTC. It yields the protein CASSQTTGWTYEQYF.

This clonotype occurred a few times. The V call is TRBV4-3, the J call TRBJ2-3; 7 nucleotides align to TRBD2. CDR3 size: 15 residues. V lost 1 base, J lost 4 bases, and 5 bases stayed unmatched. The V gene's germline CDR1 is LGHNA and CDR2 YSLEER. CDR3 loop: CASSQGWGRADTQYF. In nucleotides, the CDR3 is TGCGCCAGCAGCCAAGGGTGGGGGAGGGCAGATACGCAGTATTTT.

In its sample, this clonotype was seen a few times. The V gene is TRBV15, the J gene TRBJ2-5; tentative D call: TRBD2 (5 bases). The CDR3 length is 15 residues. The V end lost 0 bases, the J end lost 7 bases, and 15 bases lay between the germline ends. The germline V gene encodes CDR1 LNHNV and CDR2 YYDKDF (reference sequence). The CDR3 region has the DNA TGTGCCACCAGCAGAGATCCTTCGGACTCGTCGACCCAGTACTTC. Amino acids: CATSRDPSDSSTQYF.

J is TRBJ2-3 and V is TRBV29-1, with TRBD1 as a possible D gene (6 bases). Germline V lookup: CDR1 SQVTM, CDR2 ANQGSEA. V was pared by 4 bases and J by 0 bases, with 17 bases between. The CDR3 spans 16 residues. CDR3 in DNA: TGCAGCGTTGCCCGGGACACCGGGGTAAGCACAGATACGCAGTATTTT. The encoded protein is CSVARDTGVSTDTQYF.

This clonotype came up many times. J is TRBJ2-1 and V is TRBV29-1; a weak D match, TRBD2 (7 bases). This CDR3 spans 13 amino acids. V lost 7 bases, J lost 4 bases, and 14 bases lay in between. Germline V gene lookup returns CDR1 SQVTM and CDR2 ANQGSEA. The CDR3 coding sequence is TGCAGCGGCGGGGGCAGAGAGTACAATGAGCAGTTCTTC. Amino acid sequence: CSGGGREYNEQFF.

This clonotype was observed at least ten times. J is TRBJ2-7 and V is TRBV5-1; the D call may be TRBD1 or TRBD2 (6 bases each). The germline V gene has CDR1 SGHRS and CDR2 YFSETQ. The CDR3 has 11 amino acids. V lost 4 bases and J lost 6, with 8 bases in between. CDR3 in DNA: TGCGCCAGCAGCGAGGGGGGCGAGCAGTACTTC. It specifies CASSEGGEQYF.

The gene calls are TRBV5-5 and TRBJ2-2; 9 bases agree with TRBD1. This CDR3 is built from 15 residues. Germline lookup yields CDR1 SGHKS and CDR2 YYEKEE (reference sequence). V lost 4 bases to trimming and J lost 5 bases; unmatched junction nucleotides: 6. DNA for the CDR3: TGTGCCAGCAGCGGGCTGGACAGGGGAACCGGGGAGCTGTTTTTT. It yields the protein CASSGLDRGTGELFF.

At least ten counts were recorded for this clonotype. The CDR3 sequence is CSVDYEGVETQYF. DNA for the CDR3: TGCAGCGTTGATTATGAGGGAGTGGAGACCCAGTACTTC. The J gene is TRBJ2-5, the V gene TRBV29-1, with D perhaps matching TRBD2 (5 bases). Looked up from germline, CDR1 is SQVTM and CDR2 is ANQGSEA. This CDR3 is built from 13 residues. V was trimmed by 3 bases and J by 5 bases, leaving 13 bases between them.

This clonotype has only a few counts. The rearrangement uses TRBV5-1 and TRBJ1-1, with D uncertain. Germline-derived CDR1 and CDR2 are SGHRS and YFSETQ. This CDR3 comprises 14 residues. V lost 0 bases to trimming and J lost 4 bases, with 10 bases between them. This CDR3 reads CASSLGGSLTEAFF. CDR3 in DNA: TGCGCCAGCAGCTTGGGGGGTTCTCTCACTGAAGCTTTCTTT.

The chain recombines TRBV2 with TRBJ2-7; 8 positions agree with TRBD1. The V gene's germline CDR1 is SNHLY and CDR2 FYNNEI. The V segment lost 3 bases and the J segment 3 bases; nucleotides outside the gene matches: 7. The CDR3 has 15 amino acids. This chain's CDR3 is CASSDAGTGGYEQYF. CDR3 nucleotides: TGTGCCAGCAGTGACGCCGGGACAGGAGGCTACGAGCAGTACTTC.

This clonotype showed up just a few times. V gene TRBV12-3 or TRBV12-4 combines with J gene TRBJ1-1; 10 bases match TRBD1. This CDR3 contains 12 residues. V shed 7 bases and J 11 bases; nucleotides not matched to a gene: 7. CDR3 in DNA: TGTGCCAGCACCCCGGGACAGGGGCGCGCTTTCTTT. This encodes CASTPGQGRAFF.

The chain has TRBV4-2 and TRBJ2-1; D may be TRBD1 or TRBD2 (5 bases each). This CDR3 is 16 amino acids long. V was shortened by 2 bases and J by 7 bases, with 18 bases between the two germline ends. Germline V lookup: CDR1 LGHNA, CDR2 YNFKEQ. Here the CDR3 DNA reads TGTGCCAGCAGCCAAATTGGGGGAGAACGAAGGAATGAGCAGTTCTTC. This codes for CASSQIGGERRNEQFF.

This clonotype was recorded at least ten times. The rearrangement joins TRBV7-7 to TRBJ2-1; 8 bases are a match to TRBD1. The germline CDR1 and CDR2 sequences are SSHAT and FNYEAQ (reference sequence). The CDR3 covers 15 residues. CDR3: CASSRGTGSYNEQFF. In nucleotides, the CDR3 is TGTGCTAGTAGTCGGGGGACAGGCTCCTACAATGAGCAGTTCTTC.

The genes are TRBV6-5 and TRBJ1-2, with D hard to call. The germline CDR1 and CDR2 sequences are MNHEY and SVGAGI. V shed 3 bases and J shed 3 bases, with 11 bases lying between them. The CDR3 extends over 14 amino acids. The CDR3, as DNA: TGTGCCAGCAGTTATAGAGAAAGGGACTATGGCTACACCTTC. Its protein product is CASSYRERDYGYTF.

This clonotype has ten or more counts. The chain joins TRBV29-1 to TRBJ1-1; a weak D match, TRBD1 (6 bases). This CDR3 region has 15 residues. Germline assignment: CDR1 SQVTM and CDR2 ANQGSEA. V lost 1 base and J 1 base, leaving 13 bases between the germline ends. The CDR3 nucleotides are TGCAGCGTTGAAGGAGAACAGGGCGCGAACACTGAAGCTTTCTTT. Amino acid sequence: CSVEGEQGANTEAFF.